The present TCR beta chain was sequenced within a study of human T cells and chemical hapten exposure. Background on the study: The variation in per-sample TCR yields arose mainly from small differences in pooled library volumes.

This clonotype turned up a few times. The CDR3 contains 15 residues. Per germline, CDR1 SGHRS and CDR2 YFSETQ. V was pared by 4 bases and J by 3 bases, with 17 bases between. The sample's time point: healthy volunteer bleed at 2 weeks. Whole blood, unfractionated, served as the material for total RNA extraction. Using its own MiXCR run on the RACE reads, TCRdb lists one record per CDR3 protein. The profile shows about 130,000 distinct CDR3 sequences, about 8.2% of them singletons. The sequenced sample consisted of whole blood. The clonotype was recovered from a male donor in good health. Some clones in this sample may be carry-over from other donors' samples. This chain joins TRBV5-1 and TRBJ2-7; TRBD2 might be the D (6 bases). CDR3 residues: CASSTLAGTVYEQYF. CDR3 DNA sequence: TGCGCCAGCAGCACCTTGGCGGGGACTGTCTACGAGCAGTACTTC.